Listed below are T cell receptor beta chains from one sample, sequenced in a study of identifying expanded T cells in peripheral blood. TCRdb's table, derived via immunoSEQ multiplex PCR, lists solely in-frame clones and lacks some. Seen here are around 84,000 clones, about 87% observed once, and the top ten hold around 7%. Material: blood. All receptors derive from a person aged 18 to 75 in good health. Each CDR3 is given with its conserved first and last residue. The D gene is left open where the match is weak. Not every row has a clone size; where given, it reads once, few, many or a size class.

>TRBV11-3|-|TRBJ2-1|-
TGTGCCAGCAGCTTAAGTAGAAGCAATGAGCAGTTCTTC
CASSLSRSNEQFF
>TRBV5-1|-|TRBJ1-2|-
TGCGCCAGCAGCTTGGACGGATATGGCTACACCTTC
CASSLDGYGYTF
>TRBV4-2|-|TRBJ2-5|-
TGTGCCAGCAGCCAAGATAGGTCGCCTGGGGAGACCCAGTACTTC
CASSQDRSPGETQYF
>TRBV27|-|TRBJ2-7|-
TGTGCCAGCAGTTCCCCCCCGGGCTACGAGCAGTACTTC
CASSSPPGYEQYF
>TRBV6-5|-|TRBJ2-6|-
TGTGCCAGCACTCCCGGAGGCCTTGGGGCCAACGTCCTGACTTTC
CASTPGGLGANVLTF
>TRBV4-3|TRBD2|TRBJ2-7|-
TGCGCCAGCAGCCAAGATGGTGCGGGAGGGACCTACGAGCAGTACTTC
CASSQDGAGGTYEQYF
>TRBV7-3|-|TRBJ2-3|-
TGTGCCAGCAGCTTGGGCGGAGGGATCGATACGCAGTATTTT
CASSLGGGIDTQYF
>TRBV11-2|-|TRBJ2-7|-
TGTGCCAGCAGCTTAGGACTAGTGATTTCCTACGAGCAGTACTTC
CASSLGLVISYEQYF
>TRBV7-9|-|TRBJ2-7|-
TGTGCCAGCAGCTTGGCGGGGTCCTCCTACGAGCAGTACTTC
CASSLAGSSYEQYF
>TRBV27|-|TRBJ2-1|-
TGTGCCAGCAGTTTAGCGAGCCCCTACAATGAGCAGTTCTTC
CASSLASPYNEQFF
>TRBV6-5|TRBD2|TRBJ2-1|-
TGTGCCAGCAGTTACTCTCTAGCGGGAGGGAATGAGCAGTTCTTC
CASSYSLAGGNEQFF
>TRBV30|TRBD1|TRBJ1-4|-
TGTGCCTCGAAAGGGACAGGGGACGAAAAACTGTTTTTT
CASKGTGDEKLFF
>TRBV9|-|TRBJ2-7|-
TGTGCCAGCAGTAATGGACTCGGCAAATCCTACGAGCAGTACTTC
CASSNGLGKSYEQYF
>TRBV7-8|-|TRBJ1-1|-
TGTGCCAGCAGCTTAGTCCGAACAGTGATGAACACTGAAGCTTTCTTT
CASSLVRTVMNTEAFF
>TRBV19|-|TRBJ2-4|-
TGTGCCAGTAGTGTGACCGACTACCAGACACTAGCCAAAAACATTCAGTACTTC
CASSVTDYQTLAKNIQYF
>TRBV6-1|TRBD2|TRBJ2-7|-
TGTGCCAGCAGTGAATTAGCGGGGGCTCCAACCTACGAGCAGTACTTC
CASSELAGAPTYEQYF
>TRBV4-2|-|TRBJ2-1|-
TGTGCCAGCAGCCAAGCCTTGACAAGCTCCTACAATGAGCAGTTCTTC
CASSQALTSSYNEQFF
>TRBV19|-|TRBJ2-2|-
TGTGCCAGTAGGTATACGGCGCTCACCGGGGAGCTGTTTTTT
CASRYTALTGELFF
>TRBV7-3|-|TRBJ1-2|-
TGTGCCAGCAGCTCAGGTGATGGCTACACCTTC
CASSSGDGYTF
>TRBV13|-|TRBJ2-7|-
TGTGCCAGCAGCGCATCCGGGAGAGTCTACGAGCAGTACTTC
CASSASGRVYEQYF
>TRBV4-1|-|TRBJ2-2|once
TGCGCCAGCAGCCAAGGAGGTGGACTTTTGAACACCGGGGAGCTGTTTTTT
CASSQGGGLLNTGELFF
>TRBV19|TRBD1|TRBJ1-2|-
TGTGCCAGTAGGCAGGGACAGGGGGACTATGGCTACACCTTC
CASRQGQGDYGYTF
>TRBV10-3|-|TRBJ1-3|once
TGTGCCATCAGCCAATACTCGAACACCATATATTTT
CAISQYSNTIYF
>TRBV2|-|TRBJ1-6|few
TGTGCCAGTAACGGGGATTCACCCCTCCACTTT
CASNGDSPLHF
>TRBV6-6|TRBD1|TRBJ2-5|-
TGTGCCAGCAGTCATAGACAGGGTGTTTCCCAAGAGACCCAGTACTTC
CASSHRQGVSQETQYF
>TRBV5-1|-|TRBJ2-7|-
TGCGCCAGCAGCTTGGGAGTGCTAGTAGACGAGCAGTACTTC
CASSLGVLVDEQYF
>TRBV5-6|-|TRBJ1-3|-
TGTGCCAGCAGCTTAGCAGGGACCTTCTCTGGAAACACCATATATTTT
CASSLAGTFSGNTIYF
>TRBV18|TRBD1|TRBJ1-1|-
TGTGCCAGCTCACCCGGGACAGGGGGCTTAAGAGGCACTGAAGCTTTCTTT
CASSPGTGGLRGTEAFF
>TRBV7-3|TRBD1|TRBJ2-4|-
TGTGCCAGCAGCGCTGGAGCGGACAGGGCGGCGGACATTCAGTACTTC
CASSAGADRAADIQYF
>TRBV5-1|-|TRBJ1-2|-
TGCGCCAGCAGCTTGGCCCCAGAATTAGAGTATGGCTACACCTTC
CASSLAPELEYGYTF
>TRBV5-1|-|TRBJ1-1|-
TGCGCCAGCACCCCGGGGTACAGGGAGACTGAAGCTTTCTTT
CASTPGYRETEAFF
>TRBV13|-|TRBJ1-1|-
TGTGCCAGCAGCCAACCCGCGGGGGAAGCTTTCTTT
CASSQPAGEAFF
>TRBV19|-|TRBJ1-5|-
TGTGCCAGTAGTATAGGTAGGGTTGGCAATCAGCCCCAGCATTTT
CASSIGRVGNQPQHF
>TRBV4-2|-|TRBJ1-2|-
TGTGCCAGCAGCCCAGAAGACAGGTCCGTAGCAGGCTACACCTTC
CASSPEDRSVAGYTF
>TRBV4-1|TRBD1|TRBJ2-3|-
TGCGCCAGCAGTCCGGGACAGGGCACAGATACGCAGTATTTT
CASSPGQGTDTQYF
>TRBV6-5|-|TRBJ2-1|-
TGTGCCAGCAGTTATAAGGGCAATGAGCAGTTCTTC
CASSYKGNEQFF
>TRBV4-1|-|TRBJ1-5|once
TGCGCCAGCAGCCAAGAGGTGGCCCCTAGCAATCAGCCCCAGCATTTT
CASSQEVAPSNQPQHF
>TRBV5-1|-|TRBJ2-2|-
TGCGCCACGGAGGTCCCGAACACCGGGGAGCTGTTTTTT
CATEVPNTGELFF
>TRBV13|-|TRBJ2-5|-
TGTGCCAGCAGCTCGGGACTCCCCGCCCTAGAGACCCAGTACTTC
CASSSGLPALETQYF
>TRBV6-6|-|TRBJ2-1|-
TGTGCCAGCAGTCCACCGGGAGCGGAGTCCTACAATGAGCAGTTCTTC
CASSPPGAESYNEQFF
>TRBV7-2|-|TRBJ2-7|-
TGTGCCAGCAGCTTATTCGGAGGCGGGGAGCAGTACTTC
CASSLFGGGEQYF
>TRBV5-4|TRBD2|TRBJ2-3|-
TGTGCCAGCAGCCTGGGACTAGCGGGGGCGGATACGCAGTATTTT
CASSLGLAGADTQYF
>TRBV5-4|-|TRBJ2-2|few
TGTGCCAGCAGCCGAGAGGGGATGGATTCAGGCGGGGAGCTGTTTTTT
CASSREGMDSGGELFF
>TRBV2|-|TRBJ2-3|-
TGTGCCAGCAGTGAAGCCCGAAAAGTTACAGGGCTCACAGATACGCAGTATTTT
CASSEARKVTGLTDTQYF
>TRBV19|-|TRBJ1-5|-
TGTGCCAGTAGCCCCGATGTGGGGCGCGATCAGCCCCAGCATTTT
CASSPDVGRDQPQHF
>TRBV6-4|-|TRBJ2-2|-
TGTGCCAGCAGTGACTCAGGGCGTCACACCGGGGAGCTGTTTTTT
CASSDSGRHTGELFF
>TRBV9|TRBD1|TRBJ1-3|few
TGTGCCAGCAGCGTAGAGGAAGGGGGCAACACCATATATTTT
CASSVEEGGNTIYF
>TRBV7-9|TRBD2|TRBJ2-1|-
TGTGCCAGCAGCTTTCTTAGCGGGAGTATGGATGAGCAGTTCTTC
CASSFLSGSMDEQFF
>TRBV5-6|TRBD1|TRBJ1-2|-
TGTGCCAGCAGCTTGTTGGGGTACGAATCGACAGGGGGTCATGGCTACACCTTC
CASSLLGYESTGGHGYTF
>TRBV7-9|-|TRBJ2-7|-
TGTGCCAGCAGCTGGCAGGCAGCTGAAGACGAGCAGTACTTC
CASSWQAAEDEQYF
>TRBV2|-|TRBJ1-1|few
TGTGCCAGCAGTCGGGATCTGAACACTGAAGCTTTCTTT
CASSRDLNTEAFF
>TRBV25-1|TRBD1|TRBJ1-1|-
TGTGCCAGCAGTGAATGGGACAGGTCGATTGTGGGCACTGAAGCTTTCTTT
CASSEWDRSIVGTEAFF
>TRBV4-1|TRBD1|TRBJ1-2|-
TGCGCCAGCAGCCAACCCGGGACAGCCTATGGCTACACCTTC
CASSQPGTAYGYTF
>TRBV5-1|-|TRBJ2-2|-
TGCGCCAGCAGCTCGACATCGGGCACCGGGGAGCTGTTTTTT
CASSSTSGTGELFF
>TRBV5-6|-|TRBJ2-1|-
TGTGCCAGCAGCTTTGGTGGTCGGGGGTCGCCGGTCGATGAGCAGTTCTTC
CASSFGGRGSPVDEQFF